This T cell receptor (beta chain) derives from a study of blood T cell repertoires in COVID-19 (dated by TCRdb to about 2020). Regarding the complete study: Samples from collaborators originated in the United States, Italy and Spain and spanned both the acute and convalescent phases of COVID-19. The samples were drawn from two sources: the first 160 participants of the ongoing ImmuneRACE study, and 1,000 to 1,500 subjects contributed by 6 global collaborators. HLA class I and class II types, where available, came from metadata supplied by the sample provider rather than from assay-based typing. Nearly every sample came with metadata listing a de-identified subject ID, COVID-19 status, age in years and sex. Subjects who had been exposed to COVID-19, were actively infected with it, or had recovered from it provided the deeply sampled blood TCRbeta repertoires that made up the dataset. The material from the prospective study consisted of cDNA or gDNA derived from T cells, B-cell-depleted T cells, or PBMCs. A freely available public database, intended as a resource for researchers studying the immune response to SARS-CoV-2, is where the repertoires were released. The paper as a whole reports these results and caveats: The amount of clinical and demographic metadata varied by source and participant and was provided uncurated.

Sequences MNHEY (CDR1) and SVGAGI (CDR2) are obtained from the germline V gene. The trim is 7 bases for V and 4 bases for J, with a gap of 11 bases between the germline ends. The cysteine opens and the phenylalanine closes a CDR3 of 12 amino acids. The CDR3 DNA has 36 bases and is translated from base 1. As concerns this clone: The antigen this receptor binds is unknown. No base quality values were provided; no much bigger clone lies one nucleotide off.

The immunoSEQ Assay, a bias-controlled multiplex PCR, was used to amplify TCRbeta CDR3 regions from genomic DNA. The study's processing was this. Within the assay, amplification of reference gene primers was used to estimate how many nucleated cells each sample contained. To quantify the absolute abundance of each unique TCRbeta CDR3 rearrangement, sequence reads were collapsed and filtered. For each sample, productive Simpson clonality was calculated by taking the square root of Simpson's diversity index across productive rearrangements. Held by TCRdb, this immuneACCESS table contains in-frame sequences only and omits some clones. Under half of the omission traces to an unresolved V gene where checked; the cause of the rest is unknown. D and trimming come from the DNA, and the V and J calls and clone size come from that table. The table for this sample lists 250,000 to 300,000 clones; 86% of them were counted only once. Of the sample, 3.6% falls within the top ten clones.

Whole blood was collected in K2EDTA tubes by collaborating institutions according to the institutions' own protocols. For TCRbeta analysis, collaborators shipped samples as frozen whole blood, isolated PBMCs, or DNA extracted from either of those sample types. The chain uses TRBV6-5 and TRBJ2-7; 5 matching bases give a weak D call of TRBD1. The sequenced sample was peripheral blood. The receptor was isolated from a man younger than 35 with active or convalescent COVID-19. Here the CDR3 is given as CASIRDLYEQYF. The nucleotide sequence reads TGTGCCAGCATCAGGGATTTATACGAGCAGTACTTC.